Sequencing of this TCR beta chain was carried out in a study of shared clonotypes between healthy human individuals. The CDR3 covers 16 residues. V gave up 3 bases and J gave up 2 bases, with 17 bases separating them. Germline V gene sequence: CDR1 LNHDA, CDR2 SQIVND (reference sequence). This clone was counted only a few times. Selected positively for CCR7 and CD45RO-negative, naive CD8 cells excluded terminally differentiated effector memory CD45RA+ cells. Profiled with immunoSEQ multiplex PCR; TCRdb holds only in-frame clones, not every one. The sample has about 800,000 clones, approximately 96% seen once.

Sequencing input: naive CD8+ T cells sorted from blood. This rearrangement joins TRBV19 to TRBJ2-7; D is perhaps TRBD2 (6 bases). The sequence was obtained from a man aged 30 to 39 in good health. CDR3 DNA: TGTGCCAGTAGTATCGTGGCGGGGTCCCCGCCCTACGAGCAGTACTTC. Its protein product is CASSIVAGSPPYEQYF.